The 17 T cell receptor beta chains below come from one sample, sequenced in a study of spatial heterogeneity in lung cancer. Broader study findings: How many expanded intratumoral alpha and beta TCRs were present tracked the tumor mutation count, which was a count of nonsynonymous mutations.

These TCRs' antigens remain unknown. TCRdb reprocessed the 5' RACE reads via MiXCR and lists one record per CDR3 protein. Of 4,500 to 6,000 distinct CDR3 sequences listed, around 7% are singletons. Time point: sample taken at primary tumor resection. The sequencing used lung tumor tissue, collected at surgery. The receptors originated from a male donor with early-stage non-small cell lung cancer.

The chain combines TRBV2 with TRBJ2-3; no definite D call. Looked up from germline, CDR1 is SNHLY and CDR2 is FYNNEI. The V gene lost 7 bases and the J gene lost 2 bases, with 13 bases spanning the gap. The CDR3 is 14 residues long. The CDR3 reads CASNPLPSTDTQYF. CDR3 sequence (DNA): TGTGCCAGCAACCCCTTACCTTCCACAGATACGCAGTATTTT.

This clonotype was seen a handful of times. The chain carries TRBV20-1 and TRBJ1-2; D perhaps matches TRBD1 (6 bases). Germline V gene sequence: CDR1 DFQATT, CDR2 SNEGSKA (reference sequence). CDR3 size: 12 residues. Trimming stripped 4 bases from V and 4 bases from J, with 10 bases between. The CDR3 here is CSAKTGIYGYTF. CDR3 DNA: TGCAGTGCTAAGACAGGCATCTATGGCTACACCTTC.

This clonotype has just one count. The genes are TRBV7-2 and TRBJ1-6; perhaps TRBD1 as D (6 bases). V was clipped by 7 bases and J by 9 bases, with 16 bases between them. Germline loops: CDR1 SGHTA, CDR2 FQGNSA. The CDR3 sequence is 14 residues long. The CDR3 here is CASMWGQGTSPLHF. DNA for the CDR3: TGTGCCAGCATGTGGGGGCAGGGTACTTCACCCCTCCACTTT.

This clonotype was counted only a few times. V gene TRBV2 combines with J gene TRBJ1-2; D is ambiguous. V dropped 6 bases and J dropped 0 bases, with 8 bases sitting between them. The CDR3 has 13 residues. The germline CDR1 and CDR2 sequences are SNHLY and FYNNEI. As DNA, the CDR3 is TGTGCCAGCAGCGTTAGCACTAACTATGGCTACACCTTC. Translated, it gives CASSVSTNYGYTF.

This clonotype was detected ten times or more. CDR3 residues: CASSLWTGDNEQFF. CDR3 in DNA: TGTGCCAGCAGTTTATGGACAGGGGACAATGAGCAGTTCTTC. This chain uses TRBV27 with TRBJ2-1, with TRBD1 matching 9 bases. The CDR3 runs to 14 residues. Trimming at V came to 1 base and at J to 5 bases, leaving 0 bases not matched to a gene. The germline V gene encodes CDR1 MNHEY and CDR2 SMNVEV (reference sequence).

This clonotype is classed as medium-sized. The chain employs TRBV3-1 and TRBJ2-5; D unresolved. The V and J ends lost 7 bases and 1 base respectively, with 10 bases between them. The V gene's germline CDR1 is LGHDT and CDR2 YNNKEL (reference sequence). The CDR3 is made up of 13 amino acids. Here the CDR3 reads CASTPRIQETQYF. CDR3 nucleotide sequence: TGTGCCAGCACCCCACGGATCCAAGAGACCCAGTACTTC.

This clonotype was seen ten or more times. The chain has TRBV30 and TRBJ1-3, with TRBD1 matching 7 bases. This CDR3 is 13 amino acids long. V shed 5 bases and J 4 bases; nucleotides not matched to a gene: 5. Germline assignment: CDR1 GTSNPN and CDR2 SVGIG (reference sequence). CDR3 residues: CAWCPGQGNTIYF. CDR3 coding DNA: TGTGCCTGGTGTCCGGGACAGGGAAACACCATATATTTT.

This clonotype showed up many times. The chain carries TRBV6-2 or TRBV6-3 and TRBJ1-1; TRBD1 matches 8 bases. This CDR3 spans 13 amino acids. Germline loops: CDR1 MNHEY, CDR2 SVGEGT. V dropped 8 bases and J dropped 10; count of bases not matched to a gene: 12. In nucleotides, the CDR3 is TGTGCCAGCCGGACAGGGTCAAGCACAGTAGCTTTCTTT. This gives the protein CASRTGSSTVAFF.

This clonotype has ten or more counts. The V and J genes are TRBV12-3 or TRBV12-4 and TRBJ2-2; maybe TRBD1 (7 bases). With 5 bases removed from V and 4 bases from J, the gap between germline ends came to 14 bases. The CDR3 extends over 15 amino acids. As DNA, the CDR3 is TGTGCCAGCAGTAGGGGGCAGGGGGGCACCGGGGAGCTGTTTTTT. Amino acid sequence: CASSRGQGGTGELFF.

CDR3 amino acids: CASNKGEVGTDTQYF. The DNA for the CDR3 is TGTGCCAGCAATAAAGGGGAGGTGGGCACAGATACGCAGTATTTT. The chain employs TRBV6-2 or TRBV6-3 and TRBJ2-3; D perhaps matches TRBD2 (6 bases). V was pared by 7 bases and J by 1 base, with 15 bases between. CDR1 and CDR2 from the germline V gene are MNHEY and SVGEGT. The CDR3 length is 15 residues.

This clonotype was counted many times. V usage is TRBV29-1 and J usage is TRBJ2-3; no firm D call. The CDR3 contains 12 residues. Germline CDR1 and CDR2: SQVTM and ANQGSEA. Trimming cost V 7 bases and J 2 bases, with 10 bases left between them. CDR3 sequence: CSAKAATDTQYF. CDR3 DNA sequence: TGCAGCGCCAAGGCGGCCACAGATACGCAGTATTTT.

The table lists this clonotype with many counts. The rearrangement links TRBV28 to TRBJ1-5; TRBD1 might be the D (5 bases). The CDR3 has 13 residues. Germline V lookup: CDR1 MDHEN, CDR2 SYDVKM. V shed 9 bases and J shed 3 bases, with 12 bases lying between them. The CDR3 sequence: CASKGPINQPQHF. CDR3 in DNA: TGTGCCAGTAAGGGGCCCATCAATCAGCCCCAGCATTTT.

This rearrangement joins TRBV20-1 to TRBJ2-1; no definite D call. This CDR3 contains 14 residues. Trimming took 0 bases from V and 0 from J, leaving 6 bases between them. Germline V gene sequence: CDR1 DFQATT, CDR2 SNEGSKA (reference sequence). As DNA, the CDR3 is TGCAGTGCTAGAGATCTTAACTCCTACAATGAGCAGTTCTTC. Protein product: CSARDLNSYNEQFF.

This sequence joins TRBV5-1 and TRBJ1-1; D gene ambiguous. The CDR3 loop spans 15 amino acids. Trimming cost V 7 bases and J 2 bases, with 18 bases left between them. In germline, CDR1 is SGHRS, CDR2 YFSETQ. CDR3 nucleotide sequence: TGCGCCAGCGGCCAAACCAGAGCGGGTAACACTGAAGCTTTCTTT. Amino acids: CASGQTRAGNTEAFF.

This clonotype was counted ten times or more. V usage is TRBV11-3 and J usage is TRBJ2-3; TRBD2 matches at 9 bases. The CDR3 loop spans 17 amino acids. Germline loops: CDR1 SGHNT, CDR2 YENEEA. Trimming removed 4 bases from V and 0 bases from J; junction bases left unmatched: 8. In DNA, the CDR3 is TGTGCCAGCAGCTCCAGGGGCACTAGCGGGAGCACAGATACGCAGTATTTT. Translation: CASSSRGTSGSTDTQYF. Combining the CDR3 with reference TRBV11-3 and TRBJ2-3 gives the whole variable domain EAGVVQSPRYKIIEKKQPVAFWCNPISGHNTLYWYLQNLGQGPELLIRYENEEAVDDSQLPKDRFSAERLKGVDSTLKIQPAELGDSAVYLCASSSRGTSGSTDTQYFGPGTRLTVL.

This clonotype has at least ten counts. The CDR3 is CAISDPAGVRETQYF. In DNA, the CDR3 is TGTGCCATCAGTGACCCAGCGGGAGTGAGGGAGACCCAGTACTTC. The V gene is TRBV10-3, the J gene TRBJ2-5; 8 bases align to TRBD2. Germline CDR1 is ENHRY and CDR2 is SYGVKD. V lost 3 bases and J lost 5; bases outside the gene matches: 8. This CDR3 comprises 15 residues.

The genes are TRBV3-1 and TRBJ1-1; D is unresolved. CDR1 LGHDT and CDR2 YNNKEL come from the germline V gene (reference sequence). The CDR3 is 13 amino acids. V was shortened by 5 bases and J by 0 bases, with 7 bases between the two germline ends. CDR3 in amino acids: CASSVGLNTEAFF. Written as DNA, the CDR3 is TGTGCCAGCAGCGTTGGACTGAACACTGAAGCTTTCTTT. Filled out from reference TRBV3-1 and TRBJ1-1, the complete variable domain reads DTAVSQTPKYLVTQMGNDKSIKCEQNLGHDTMYWYKQDSKKFLKIMFSYNNKELIINETVPNRFSPKSPDKAHLNLHINSLELGDSAVYFCASSVGLNTEAFFGQGTRLTVV.